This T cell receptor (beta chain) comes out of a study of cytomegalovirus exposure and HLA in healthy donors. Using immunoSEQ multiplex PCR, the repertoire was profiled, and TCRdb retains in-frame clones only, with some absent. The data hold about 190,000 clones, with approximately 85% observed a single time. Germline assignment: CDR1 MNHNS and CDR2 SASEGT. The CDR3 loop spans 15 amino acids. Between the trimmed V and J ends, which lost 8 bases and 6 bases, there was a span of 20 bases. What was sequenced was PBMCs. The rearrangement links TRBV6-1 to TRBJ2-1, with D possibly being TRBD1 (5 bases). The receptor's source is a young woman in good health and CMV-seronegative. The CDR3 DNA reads TGTGCCAGCCGGTCCCCTAGGGGTAATGGCAATGAGCAGTTCTTC. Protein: CASRSPRGNGNEQFF.